This record covers a single T cell receptor beta chain. RNA was extracted with the RNeasy kit, and a quantity of 0.5 to 1 ug was reverse transcribed using random hexamers. TCRdb itself ran the immunoSEQ multiplex PCR reads through MiXCR, one entry per CDR3 protein. In the table there are about 180,000 distinct CDR3 sequences, approximately 94% of which are singletons. Germline V gene data show CDR1 as MGHRA and CDR2 as YSYEKL. V lost 0 bases to trimming and J lost 2 bases, with 10 bases between them. The CDR3 is 16 amino acids. This sample stems from a study of CD8 T cells in Susac syndrome. V gene TRBV4-1 combines with J gene TRBJ2-2; possibly TRBD1 for D (6 bases). The sequence was collected from a human donor with Susac syndrome. Sequences were obtained from CD4+ T cells from PBMCs. The CDR3 DNA sequence: TGCGCCAGCAGCCAAGATCGGGGACATAACACCGGGGAGCTGTTTTTT. Protein sequence: CASSQDRGHNTGELFF.